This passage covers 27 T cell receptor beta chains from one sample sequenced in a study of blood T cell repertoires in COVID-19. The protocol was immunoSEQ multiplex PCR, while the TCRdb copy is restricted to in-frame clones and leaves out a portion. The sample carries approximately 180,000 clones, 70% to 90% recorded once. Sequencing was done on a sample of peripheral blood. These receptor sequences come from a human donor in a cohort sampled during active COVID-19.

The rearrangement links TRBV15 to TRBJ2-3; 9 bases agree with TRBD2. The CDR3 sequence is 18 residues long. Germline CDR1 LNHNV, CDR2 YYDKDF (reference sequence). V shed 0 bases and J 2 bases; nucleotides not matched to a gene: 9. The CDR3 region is CATSRDWGSSGITDTQYF. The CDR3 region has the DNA TGTGCCACCAGCAGAGATTGGGGGTCTAGCGGGATCACAGATACGCAGTATTTT.

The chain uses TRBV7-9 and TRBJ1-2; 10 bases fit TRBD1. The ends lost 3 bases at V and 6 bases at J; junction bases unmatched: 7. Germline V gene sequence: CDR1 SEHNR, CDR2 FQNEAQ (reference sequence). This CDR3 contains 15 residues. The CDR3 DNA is TGTGCCAGCAGCTTCATGGGACAGGGGCTCGATGGCTACACCTTC. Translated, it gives CASSFMGQGLDGYTF.

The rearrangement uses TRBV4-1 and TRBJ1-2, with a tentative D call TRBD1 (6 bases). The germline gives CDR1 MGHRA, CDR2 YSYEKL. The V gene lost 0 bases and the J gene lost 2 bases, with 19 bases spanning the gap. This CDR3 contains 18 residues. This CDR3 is CASSQDWGQGGSNYGYTF. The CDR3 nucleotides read TGCGCCAGCAGCCAAGATTGGGGGCAGGGTGGGTCGAACTATGGCTACACCTTC.

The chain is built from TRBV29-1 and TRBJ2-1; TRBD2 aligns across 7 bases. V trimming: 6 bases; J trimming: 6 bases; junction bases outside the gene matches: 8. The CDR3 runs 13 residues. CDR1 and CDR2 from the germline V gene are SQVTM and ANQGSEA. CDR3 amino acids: CSVRPGGGNEQFF. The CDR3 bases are TGCAGCGTCCGCCCGGGGGGTGGCAATGAGCAGTTCTTC.

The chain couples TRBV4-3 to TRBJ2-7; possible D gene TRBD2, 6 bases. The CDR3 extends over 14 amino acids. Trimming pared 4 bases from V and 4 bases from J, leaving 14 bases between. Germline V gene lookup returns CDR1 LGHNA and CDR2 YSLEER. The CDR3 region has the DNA TGCGCCAGCAGCCTCCGGGTAGCGGATTACGAGCAGTACTTC. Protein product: CASSLRVADYEQYF.

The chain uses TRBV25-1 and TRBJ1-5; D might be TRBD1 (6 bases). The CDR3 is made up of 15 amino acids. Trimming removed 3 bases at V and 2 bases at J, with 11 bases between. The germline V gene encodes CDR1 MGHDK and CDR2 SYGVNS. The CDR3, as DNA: TGTGCCAGCAGTGAGGGGGCTTGGGGCAATCAGCCCCAGCATTTT. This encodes CASSEGAWGNQPQHF.

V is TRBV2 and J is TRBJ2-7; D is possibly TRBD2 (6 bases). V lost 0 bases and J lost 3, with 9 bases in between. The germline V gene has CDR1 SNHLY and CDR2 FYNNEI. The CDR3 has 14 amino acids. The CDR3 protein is CASSEAPGVYEQYF. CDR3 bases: TGTGCCAGCAGTGAAGCCCCGGGGGTCTACGAGCAGTACTTC.

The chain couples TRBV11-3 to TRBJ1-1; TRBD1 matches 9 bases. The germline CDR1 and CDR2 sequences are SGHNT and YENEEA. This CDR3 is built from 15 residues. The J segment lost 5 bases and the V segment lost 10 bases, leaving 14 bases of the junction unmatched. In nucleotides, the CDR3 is TGTGCCATCTCGTACCTCGGGACAGGGTTAACTGAAGCTTTCTTT. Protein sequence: CAISYLGTGLTEAFF.

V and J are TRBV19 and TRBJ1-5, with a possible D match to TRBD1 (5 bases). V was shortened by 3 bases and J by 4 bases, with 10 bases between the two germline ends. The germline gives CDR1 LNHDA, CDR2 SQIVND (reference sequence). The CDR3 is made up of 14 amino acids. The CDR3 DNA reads TGTGCCAGTAGTATGGCACAGGAGAATCAGCCCCAGCATTTT. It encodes CASSMAQENQPQHF.

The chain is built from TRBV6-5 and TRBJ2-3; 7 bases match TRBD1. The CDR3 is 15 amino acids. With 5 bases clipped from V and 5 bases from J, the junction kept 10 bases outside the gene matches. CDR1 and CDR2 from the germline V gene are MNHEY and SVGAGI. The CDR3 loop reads CASSPTGTVGDTQYF. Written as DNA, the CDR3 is TGTGCCAGCAGTCCCACCGGGACAGTAGGAGATACGCAGTATTTT.

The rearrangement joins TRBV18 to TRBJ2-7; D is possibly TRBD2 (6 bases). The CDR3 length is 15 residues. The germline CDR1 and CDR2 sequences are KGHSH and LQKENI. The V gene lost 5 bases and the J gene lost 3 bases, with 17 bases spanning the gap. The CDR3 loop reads CASSMARDSRYEQYF. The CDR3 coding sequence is TGTGCCAGCTCAATGGCGAGGGACTCACGCTACGAGCAGTACTTC.

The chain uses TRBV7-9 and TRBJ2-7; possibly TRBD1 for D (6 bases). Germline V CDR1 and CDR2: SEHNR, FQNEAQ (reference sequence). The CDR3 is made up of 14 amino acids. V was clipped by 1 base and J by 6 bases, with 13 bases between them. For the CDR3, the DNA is TGTGCCAGCAGCTTAGGGACAGTACTGGGCGAGCAGTACTTC. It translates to CASSLGTVLGEQYF.

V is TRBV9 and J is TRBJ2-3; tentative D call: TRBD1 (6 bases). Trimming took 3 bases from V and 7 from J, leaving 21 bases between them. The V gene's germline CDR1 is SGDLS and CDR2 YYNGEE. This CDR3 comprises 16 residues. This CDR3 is CASSAGPRGGRHTQYF. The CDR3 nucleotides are TGTGCCAGCAGCGCGGGACCGAGAGGGGGAAGGCATACGCAGTATTTT.

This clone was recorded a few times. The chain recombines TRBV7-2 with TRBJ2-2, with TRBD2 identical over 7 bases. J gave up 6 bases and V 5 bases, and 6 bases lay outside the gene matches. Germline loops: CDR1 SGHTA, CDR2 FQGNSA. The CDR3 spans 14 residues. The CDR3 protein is CASSPRLASGELFF. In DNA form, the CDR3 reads TGTGCCAGCAGCCCGAGACTAGCCTCCGGGGAGCTGTTTTTT.

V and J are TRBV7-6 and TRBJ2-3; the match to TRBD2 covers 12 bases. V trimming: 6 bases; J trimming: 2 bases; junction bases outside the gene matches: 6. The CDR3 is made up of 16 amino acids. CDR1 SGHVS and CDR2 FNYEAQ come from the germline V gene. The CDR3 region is CASSRTSGVNTDTQYF. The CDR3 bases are TGTGCCAGCAGTCGGACTAGCGGGGTCAACACAGATACGCAGTATTTT.

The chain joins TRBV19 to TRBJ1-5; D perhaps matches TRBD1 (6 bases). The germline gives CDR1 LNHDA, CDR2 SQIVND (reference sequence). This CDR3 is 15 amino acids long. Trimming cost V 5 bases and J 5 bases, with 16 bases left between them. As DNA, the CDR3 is TGTGCCAGTAGTTCGGGGGGCAGTTCATATCAGCCCCAGCATTTT. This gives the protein CASSSGGSSYQPQHF.

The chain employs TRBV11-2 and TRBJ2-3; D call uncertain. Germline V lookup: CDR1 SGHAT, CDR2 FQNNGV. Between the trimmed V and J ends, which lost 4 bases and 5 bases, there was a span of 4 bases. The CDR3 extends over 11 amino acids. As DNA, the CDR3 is TGTGCCAGCAGCTCGGGAGATACGCAGTATTTT. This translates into CASSSGDTQYF.

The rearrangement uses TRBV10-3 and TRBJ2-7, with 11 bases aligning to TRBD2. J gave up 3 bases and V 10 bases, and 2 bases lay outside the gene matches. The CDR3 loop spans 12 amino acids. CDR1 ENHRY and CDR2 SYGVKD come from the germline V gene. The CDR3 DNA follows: TGTGCCACCGGGACTAGCGGCTACGAGCAGTACTTC. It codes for CATGTSGYEQYF.

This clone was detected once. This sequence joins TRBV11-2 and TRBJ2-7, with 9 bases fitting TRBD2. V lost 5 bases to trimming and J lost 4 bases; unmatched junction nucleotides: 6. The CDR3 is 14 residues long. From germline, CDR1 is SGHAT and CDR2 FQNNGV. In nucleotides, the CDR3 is TGTGCCAGCAGCCTTAGCGGGAGTGGGTACGAGCAGTACTTC. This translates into CASSLSGSGYEQYF. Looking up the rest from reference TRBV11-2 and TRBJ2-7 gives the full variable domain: EAGVAQSPRYKIIEKRQSVAFWCNPISGHATLYWYQQILGQGPKLLIQFQNNGVVDDSQLPKDRFSAERLKGVDSTLKIQPAKLEDSAVYLCASSLSGSGYEQYFGPGTRLTVT.

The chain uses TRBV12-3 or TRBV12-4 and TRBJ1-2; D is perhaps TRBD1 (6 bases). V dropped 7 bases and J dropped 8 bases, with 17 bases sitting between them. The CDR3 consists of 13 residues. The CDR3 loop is CASTGDTEEGYTF. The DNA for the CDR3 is TGTGCCAGCACTGGGGACACCGAAGAGGGCTACACCTTC.

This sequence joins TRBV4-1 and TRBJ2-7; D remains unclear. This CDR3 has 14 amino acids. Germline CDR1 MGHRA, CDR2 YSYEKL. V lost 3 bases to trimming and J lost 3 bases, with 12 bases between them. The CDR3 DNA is TGCGCCAGCAGCCACACCTCCCAGGACTACGAGCAGTACTTC. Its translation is CASSHTSQDYEQYF.

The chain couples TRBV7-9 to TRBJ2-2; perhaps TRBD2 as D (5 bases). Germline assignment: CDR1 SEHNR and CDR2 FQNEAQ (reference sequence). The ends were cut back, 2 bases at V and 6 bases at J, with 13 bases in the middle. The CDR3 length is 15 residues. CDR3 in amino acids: CASSLYVGESGELFF. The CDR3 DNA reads TGTGCCAGCAGCTTATATGTCGGGGAATCCGGGGAGCTGTTTTTT.

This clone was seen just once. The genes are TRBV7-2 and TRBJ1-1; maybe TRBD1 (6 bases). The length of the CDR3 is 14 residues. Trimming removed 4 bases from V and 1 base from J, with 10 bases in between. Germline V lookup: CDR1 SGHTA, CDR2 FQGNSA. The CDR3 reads CASSSRGSNTEAFF. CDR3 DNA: TGTGCCAGCAGCTCCAGGGGTTCGAACACTGAAGCTTTCTTT. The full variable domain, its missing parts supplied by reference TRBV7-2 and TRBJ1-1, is GAGVSQSPSNKVTEKGKDVELRCDPISGHTALYWYRQSLGQGLEFLIYFQGNSAPDKSGLPSDRFSAERTGGSVSTLTIQRTQQEDSAVYLCASSSRGSNTEAFFGQGTRLTVV.

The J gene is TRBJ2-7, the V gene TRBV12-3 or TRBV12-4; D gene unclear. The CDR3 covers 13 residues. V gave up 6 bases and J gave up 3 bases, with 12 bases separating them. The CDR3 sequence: CASRPLTGYEQYF. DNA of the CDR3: TGTGCCAGCAGGCCCCTGACGGGCTACGAGCAGTACTTC.

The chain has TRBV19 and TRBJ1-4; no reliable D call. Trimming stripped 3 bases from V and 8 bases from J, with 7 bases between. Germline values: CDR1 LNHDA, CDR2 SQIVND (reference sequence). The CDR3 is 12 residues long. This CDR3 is CASSIGEEKLFF. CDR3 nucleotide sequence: TGTGCCAGTAGTATCGGGGAGGAAAAACTGTTTTTT.

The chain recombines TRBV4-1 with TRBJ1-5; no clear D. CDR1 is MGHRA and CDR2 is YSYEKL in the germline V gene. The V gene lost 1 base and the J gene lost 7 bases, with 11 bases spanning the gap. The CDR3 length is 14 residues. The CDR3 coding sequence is TGCGCCAGCAGCCAAGCCTTCTTAGAACAGCCCCAGCATTTT. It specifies CASSQAFLEQPQHF.

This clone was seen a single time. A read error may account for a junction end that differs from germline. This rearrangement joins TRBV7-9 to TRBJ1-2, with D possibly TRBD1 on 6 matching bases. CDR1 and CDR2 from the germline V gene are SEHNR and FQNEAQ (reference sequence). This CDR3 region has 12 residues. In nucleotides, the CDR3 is TGTGCCAGCAACTTAGGGGGGGAAGGCTACACCTTC. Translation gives CASNLGGEGYTF.